Listed below are T cell receptor beta chains from one sample, sequenced in a study of blood T cell repertoires in COVID-19. TCRdb's copy holds only in-frame clones and misses some; the assay was immunoSEQ multiplex PCR. The data contain 200,000 to 250,000 clones, roughly nine tenths of them singletons. The sequencing sample was made of PBMCs or T cells enriched from blood (not recorded which). Receptors originate from a woman in her forties or fifties in a cohort exposed to, infected with or recovered from COVID-19 (not recorded which). Each CDR3 is given with its conserved first and last residue. Fields, in order: D gene, V gene, J gene, clone size, CDR3 protein, CDR3 DNA. A D gene is named only where the DNA matches it firmly. Expanded clones are given a class, and other clones once, few, many or no size at all.

.	TRBV11-2	TRBJ1-1	.	CASSLVTTVNTEAFF	TGTGCCAGCAGCTTAGTGACGACAGTAAACACTGAAGCTTTCTTT
.	TRBV5-1	TRBJ2-5	.	CASSSPPGETQYF	TGCGCCAGCAGCTCCCCCCCGGGAGAGACCCAGTACTTC
.	TRBV5-1	TRBJ1-3	.	CASSLGPGDIPGNTIYF	TGCGCCAGCAGCTTGGGGCCGGGGGATATTCCTGGAAACACCATATATTTT
.	TRBV5-4	TRBJ2-5	.	CASSFYGGETQYF	TGTGCCAGCAGCTTTTACGGGGGAGAGACCCAGTACTTC
.	TRBV5-1	TRBJ2-5	.	CASSLDGGDKTQYF	TGCGCCAGCAGCTTGGACGGGGGAGATAAGACCCAGTACTTC
.	TRBV10-3	TRBJ1-2	.	CAIRSETKGYTF	TGTGCCATCAGGTCGGAGACGAAGGGCTACACCTTC
.	TRBV29-1	TRBJ1-1	.	CSAVWGWSTEAFF	TGCAGCGCCGTATGGGGCTGGAGCACTGAAGCTTTCTTT
.	TRBV7-8	TRBJ2-1	once	CASSFRGSNEQFF	TGTGCCAGCAGCTTCCGGGGGAGCAATGAGCAGTTCTTC
TRBD2	TRBV5-1	TRBJ2-5	.	CASSPVGGGGQETQYF	TGCGCCAGCAGCCCCGTGGGCGGGGGGGGACAAGAGACCCAGTACTTC
.	TRBV27	TRBJ2-5	.	CASRRGPGETQYF	TGTGCCAGCAGGCGGGGACCGGGGGAGACCCAGTACTTC
TRBD1	TRBV5-6	TRBJ1-5	.	CASSRTGANQPQHF	TGTGCCAGCAGCCGGACAGGGGCAAATCAGCCCCAGCATTTT
TRBD1	TRBV3-1/TRBV3-2	TRBJ2-7	once	CASSQGFGTGFYEQYF	TGTGCCAGCAGCCAAGGTTTCGGGACAGGGTTCTACGAGCAGTACTTC
TRBD1	TRBV7-2	TRBJ2-2	.	CASSLEGTGGTGELFF	TGTGCCAGCAGCTTAGAAGGGACAGGGGGCACCGGGGAGCTGTTTTTT
TRBD2	TRBV7-2	TRBJ2-2	few	CASSPSPRLAGGRTGELFF	TGTGCCAGCAGCCCTAGCCCCCGGCTAGCGGGGGGGCGGACCGGGGAGCTGTTTTTT
.	TRBV9	TRBJ1-1	.	CASSVERGNTEAFF	TGTGCCAGCAGCGTAGAAAGAGGAAACACTGAAGCTTTCTTT
TRBD1	TRBV29-1	TRBJ1-1	.	CSVARGLWGTEAFF	TGCAGCGTTGCCAGGGGGCTTTGGGGCACTGAAGCTTTCTTT
.	TRBV9	TRBJ1-1	.	CASSVQGSNTEAFF	TGTGCCAGCAGCGTCCAGGGATCGAACACTGAAGCTTTCTTT
.	TRBV10-3	TRBJ1-2	.	CAISNSPDRIYGYTF	TGTGCCATCAGTAACTCGCCGGACAGAATATATGGCTACACCTTC
.	TRBV4-3	TRBJ1-2	.	CASSQDQRANYGYTF	TGCGCCAGCAGCCAAGATCAAAGAGCTAACTATGGCTACACCTTC
TRBD1	TRBV2	TRBJ1-2	.	CASSERRGHGYTF	TGTGCCAGCAGTGAACGCAGGGGGCATGGCTACACCTTC
TRBD1	TRBV5-4	TRBJ2-7	.	CASSSGQGAFYEQYF	TGTGCCAGCAGCTCCGGACAGGGGGCCTTCTACGAGCAGTACTTC
.	TRBV5-1	TRBJ1-2	once	CASSLAPGGYGYTF	TGCGCCAGCAGCTTGGCTCCAGGAGGCTATGGCTACACCTTC
.	TRBV7-9	TRBJ2-7	once	CASSRTSLGEQYF	TGTGCCAGCAGCCGGACTTCCCTGGGCGAGCAGTACTTC
TRBD2	TRBV4-1	TRBJ2-2	.	CASSLGPGGTGELFF	TGCGCCAGCAGCCTCGGCCCGGGGGGCACCGGGGAGCTGTTTTTT
TRBD1	TRBV4-3	TRBJ2-1	.	CASSPRTGFINEQFF	TGCGCCAGCAGCCCCCGGACAGGGTTTATCAATGAGCAGTTCTTC
TRBD1	TRBV6-4	TRBJ1-1	.	CASSDGRQGNTEAFF	TGTGCCAGCAGTGACGGCCGACAGGGTAACACTGAAGCTTTCTTT
.	TRBV29-1	TRBJ1-4	.	CSVEGTGDEKLFF	TGCAGCGTTGAAGGGACTGGCGATGAAAAACTGTTTTTT
.	TRBV4-3	TRBJ1-4	.	CASSRDIDEKLFF	TGCGCCAGCAGCAGGGACATTGATGAAAAACTGTTTTTT
TRBD1	TRBV11-2	TRBJ2-7	.	CASSPGTGGGYEQYF	TGTGCCAGCAGCCCGGGGACAGGGGGGGGATACGAGCAGTACTTC
.	TRBV27	TRBJ2-7	few	CASYAWGQTYEQYF	TGTGCCAGCTACGCGTGGGGGCAGACCTACGAGCAGTACTTC
TRBD1	TRBV7-2	TRBJ2-1	.	CASSLAGFGGTGAYNEQFF	TGTGCCAGCAGCTTAGCAGGGTTTGGCGGGACAGGGGCTTACAATGAGCAGTTCTTC
TRBD1	TRBV20-1	TRBJ2-7	.	CSASGDRVSYEQYF	TGCAGTGCTAGTGGGGACAGGGTAAGCTACGAGCAGTACTTC
.	TRBV21-1	TRBJ2-7	.	CASSKERGYEQYF	TGTGCCAGCAGCAAAGAGCGAGGCTACGAGCAGTACTTC
TRBD2	TRBV28	TRBJ2-5	few	CASRPMTSGGQETQYF	TGTGCCAGCAGGCCTATGACTAGCGGGGGTCAAGAGACCCAGTACTTC
TRBD2	TRBV7-2	TRBJ2-1	.	CASSFPRGGDYNEQFF	TGTGCCAGCAGCTTCCCACGGGGAGGGGACTACAATGAGCAGTTCTTC
TRBD1	TRBV12-3/TRBV12-4	TRBJ1-5	once	CASSLGTVQPQHF	TGTGCCAGCAGTCTTGGGACAGTTCAGCCCCAGCATTTT
.	TRBV12-3/TRBV12-4	TRBJ2-2	once	CASNRVVSGELFF	TGTGCCAGCAACAGGGTGGTTTCCGGGGAGCTGTTTTTT
.	TRBV19	TRBJ1-6	.	CASSIERGRESPLHF	TGTGCCAGTAGTATAGAAAGAGGCAGGGAATCACCCCTCCACTTT
TRBD1	TRBV30	TRBJ1-2	.	CAWIPWEGQGTYGYTF	TGTGCCTGGATCCCGTGGGAGGGACAGGGGACCTATGGCTACACCTTC
.	TRBV28	TRBJ1-5	.	CASSFSGQPQHF	TGTGCCAGCAGTTTTTCGGGTCAGCCCCAGCATTTT
.	TRBV30	TRBJ1-6	.	CAWRDLDSPLHF	TGTGCCTGGAGGGACTTGGATTCACCCCTCCACTTT
.	TRBV4-1	TRBJ2-1	.	CASSQVGNGGQFF	TGCGCCAGCAGCCAAGTCGGGAACGGAGGGCAGTTCTTC
.	TRBV6-5	TRBJ2-3	.	CASSYRDSTDTQYF	TGTGCCAGCAGTTACCGGGACTCCACAGATACGCAGTATTTT
.	TRBV10-2	TRBJ1-3	.	CASSEVGSHSGNTIYF	TGCGCCAGCAGTGAAGTCGGTAGCCACTCTGGAAACACCATATATTTT
TRBD1	TRBV28	TRBJ1-5	few	CASRQGGQPQHF	TGTGCCAGCCGACAGGGCGGTCAGCCCCAGCATTTT
TRBD1	TRBV4-2	TRBJ1-4	.	CASSREGQGIEKLFF	TGTGCCAGCAGCCGAGAGGGACAGGGGATCGAAAAACTGTTTTTT
TRBD2	TRBV4-3	TRBJ2-2	once	CASSQVKGGGGPHTGELFF	TGCGCCAGCAGCCAAGTAAAGGGAGGCGGGGGGCCACACACCGGGGAGCTGTTTTTT